A selection of T cell receptor beta chains follows, all from one sample in a study of cytomegalovirus exposure and HLA in healthy donors. Here immunoSEQ multiplex PCR was the method, and the copy in TCRdb shows in-frame clones only, minus some. In the table there are roughly 140,000 clones, 80% to 90% of which are singletons. The sequencing input was PBMCs. Receptor source: a woman under 30 in good health and CMV-seropositive. CDR3s leave out the opening cysteine and the closing phenylalanine or tryptophan. A clone size is listed for some rows: how often the clone was seen (once, few, many), or a class if it is expanded.

clone_size	v_call	j_call	cdr3_aa
NA	TRBV15	TRBJ1-4	ATSRDQILRGGEKLF
NA	TRBV4-2	TRBJ1-4	ASSQGQVLNEKLF
NA	TRBV15	TRBJ1-4	ATSREGQGYEKLF
NA	TRBV2	TRBJ2-7	ASSEGRRSYEQY
NA	TRBV19	TRBJ1-2	ASSNRGLGYGYT
NA	TRBV7-2	TRBJ2-1	ASSLSGGQYNEQF
NA	TRBV7-6	TRBJ1-2	ASSPRAGQGAGGYT
NA	TRBV7-2	TRBJ2-3	ASSFSGGDTDTQY
NA	TRBV6-1	TRBJ1-2	ASTRAGESYGYT
NA	TRBV4-1	TRBJ1-1	ASSRLPTGRGIAEAF
NA	TRBV5-1	TRBJ2-5	ASSAQGGPQETQY
NA	TRBV6-6	TRBJ1-2	ASSYLGPDYGYT
NA	TRBV28	TRBJ2-3	ASSQQGTNV
NA	TRBV5-6	TRBJ2-7	ASSSSSYEQY
NA	TRBV2	TRBJ2-5	ASSVKGLGDETQY
NA	TRBV11-3	TRBJ2-4	ASSLNSKNIQY
once	TRBV27	TRBJ1-2	ASSYRGLNGYT
once	TRBV4-1	TRBJ2-7	ASSQETGGIYEQY
once	TRBV5-1	TRBJ1-3	ASSARQGLSSGNTIY
NA	TRBV19	TRBJ2-3	ASSIGTSGSTDTQY
few	TRBV30	TRBJ1-3	AWSVQGQRVSGNTIY
NA	TRBV11-3	TRBJ2-5	ASSLSGAETQY
NA	TRBV6-5	TRBJ2-1	ASSYSASGGTEQF
NA	TRBV28	TRBJ2-3	ASSPRGTTTSDTQY
few	TRBV27	TRBJ2-7	ASSSLDRYEQY
NA	TRBV10-3	TRBJ1-1	AISAATGGSNTEAF
once	TRBV5-6	TRBJ1-6	ASSFSSRGSPLH
NA	TRBV7-9	TRBJ2-7	ASSAHHEQY
NA	TRBV7-9	TRBJ1-2	ASSPQGLNYGYT
few	TRBV2	TRBJ1-1	ASSSGGIEAF
NA	TRBV5-6	TRBJ2-1	ASSFQGLPYNEQF
NA	TRBV4-1	TRBJ2-5	ASSQEPDRGRETQY
once	TRBV28	TRBJ1-5	ASSLPRGHQPQH
NA	TRBV18	TRBJ1-1	ASSLTRDRQNTEAF
NA	TRBV10-3	TRBJ2-1	AISDFSGSRDEQF
NA	TRBV6-6	TRBJ1-2	ASSLGAGEGYT
NA	TRBV7-9	TRBJ2-7	ASSQGLAGVSDYEQY
NA	TRBV30	TRBJ1-5	AWSVPGVAQPQH
NA	TRBV4-1	TRBJ1-6	ASSQGTGRHNSPLH
NA	TRBV1	TRBJ2-7	TSRRLRLAGEAYEQY
NA	TRBV7-3	TRBJ2-7	ASSLTPGPSYEQY
NA	TRBV6-6	TRBJ1-5	ASRSAGGQPQH
NA	TRBV19	TRBJ1-2	ASSSSGIEYGYT
NA	TRBV30	TRBJ2-5	AWTGTSRMGGTQY
once	TRBV28	TRBJ1-2	ASSPRSYGYT
NA	TRBV2	TRBJ1-1	ASSDIDRLLTEAF
NA	TRBV2	TRBJ2-5	ASSEGTPAEETQY
NA	TRBV4-3	TRBJ1-1	ASSRPGQGYTEAF
NA	TRBV29-1	TRBJ1-2	SGRGPRFDYT
NA	TRBV7-2	TRBJ2-3	ASSLVRRSTDTQY
NA	TRBV5-6	TRBJ2-6	ASSSQSGANVLT
NA	TRBV19	TRBJ1-5	ASRNTAYNQPQH
NA	TRBV9	TRBJ2-5	ASSEWTSGRETQY
NA	TRBV5-4	TRBJ2-2	ASSTGTSGRTGELF
NA	TRBV7-3	TRBJ1-1	ASSSGTGANTEAF
NA	TRBV7-9	TRBJ1-5	ASSFLENNQPQH
NA	TRBV11-2	TRBJ1-2	ASSEGQGLYGYT
NA	TRBV29-1	TRBJ1-1	SVRQIMNTEAF
NA	TRBV2	TRBJ1-4	ASSVVVDEKLF
NA	TRBV18	TRBJ1-4	ASSQTGAGEKLF